Reported below is one TCR beta chain. This sample is part of a study of blood T cell repertoires in COVID-19. The wider study: Nucleic acid was either cDNA or gDNA, and it came from T cells, B-cell-depleted T cells, or PBMCs.

This CDR3 has 13 amino acids. V shed 5 bases and J shed 8 bases, with 10 bases lying between them. This table comes from immunoSEQ multiplex PCR, and its TCRdb copy is limited to in-frame clones, with some not included. This sample carries approximately 150,000 clones, approximately 88% of them seen once, and the ten largest clones take over 2%. The gene calls are TRBV12-3 or TRBV12-4 and TRBJ1-6; D might be TRBD1 (5 bases). The sequencing sample was made of peripheral blood. The sequence derives from a man between 70 and 80 years old with acute or convalescent COVID-19. The CDR3 nucleotides are TGTGCCAGCAGTACCCGGGGGGATTCACCCCTCCACTTT. This encodes CASSTRGDSPLHF.